This T cell receptor (beta chain) was documented in a study of blood T cell repertoires in COVID-19. Study-wide background: T cells, B-cell-depleted T cells, or PBMCs provided the cDNA or gDNA that served as material.

As for this clone: The sample carries other DNA sequences with the same CDR3.

The length of the CDR3 is 11 residues. Trimming took off 3 bases at V and 6 bases at J, with 5 bases between the two ends. From germline, CDR1 is LGHDT and CDR2 YNNKEL (reference sequence). As processed by the authors: Estimates of nucleated cell counts were drawn from the amplification of reference gene primers. Sequencing used immunoSEQ multiplex PCR; TCRdb keeps in-frame clones, though not all of them. That table gives V, J and clone size, and the DNA gave D and trimming. The profile covers 69,000 or so clones, with about four fifths appearing a single time and about a tenth taken by the ten largest.

Sequencing used peripheral blood. This clonotype was obtained from an elderly woman with acute or convalescent COVID-19. The gene calls are TRBV3-1 (or the pseudogene TRBV3-2) and TRBJ1-2; D is undetermined. CDR3 nucleotide sequence: TGTGCCAGCAGCCAGGCCAATGGCTACACCTTC. Translating gives CASSQANGYTF.